The 30 T cell receptor beta chains reported below all come from one sample, sequenced in a study of cytomegalovirus exposure and HLA in healthy donors. PCR employed 60 Vbeta and 13 Jbeta primers. Assay used: immunoSEQ multiplex PCR; TCRdb lists only in-frame clones, some missing. The sample contains 35,000 to 45,000 clones, about 47% of which appear only once. Sequenced input: PBMCs. The receptors here all came from a human donor in good health.

V gene TRBV14 combines with J gene TRBJ2-5; 12 bases are a match to TRBD2. The CDR3 has 18 residues. The germline V gene has CDR1 SGHDN and CDR2 FVKESK. The trim removed 4 bases at V and 5 bases at J, leaving 14 bases unmatched. The CDR3 protein is CASSPRRASGRASETQYF. The CDR3 coding sequence is TGTGCCAGCAGCCCCCGTCGGGCTAGCGGGAGGGCCTCCGAGACCCAGTACTTC.

The V gene is TRBV2, the J gene TRBJ2-1, with 14 bases lining up with TRBD2. CDR1 is SNHLY, CDR2 FYNNEI, per germline. V shed 8 bases and J 0 bases; nucleotides not matched to a gene: 15. This CDR3 region has 20 residues. The CDR3 protein is CASVPRKGLAGANSYNEQFF. For the CDR3, the DNA is TGTGCCAGCGTCCCCCGTAAGGGACTAGCGGGGGCAAACTCCTACAATGAGCAGTTCTTC.

The chain carries TRBV9 and TRBJ1-2; D gene ambiguous. This CDR3 region has 13 residues. Trimming removed 0 bases at V and 2 bases at J, with 5 bases between. Germline CDR1 is SGDLS and CDR2 is YYNGEE. CDR3: CASSVGQNYGYTF. The CDR3 region has the DNA TGTGCCAGCAGCGTAGGCCAGAACTATGGCTACACCTTC.

This clone came up a few times. The CDR3 region has the DNA TGTGCCAGCAGCCCCAGACAGGGTGACGCAGATACGCAGTATTTT. It specifies CASSPRQGDADTQYF. The rearrangement uses TRBV28 and TRBJ2-3; the match to TRBD1 covers 7 bases. CDR3 length equals 15 residues. Trimming cost V 6 bases and J 4 bases; bases outside gene matches: 10. Looked up from germline, CDR1 is MDHEN and CDR2 is SYDVKM.

The table lists this clone with a count of one. The chain is built from TRBV29-1 and TRBJ1-1; 10 bases match TRBD1. CDR3 length: 13 amino acids. The V segment lost 8 bases and the J segment 3 bases; nucleotides outside the gene matches: 6. The germline gives CDR1 SQVTM, CDR2 ANQGSEA. CDR3 nucleotide sequence: TGCAGCCTAAGACAGGGGGCGTACACTGAAGCTTTCTTT. Amino acids: CSLRQGAYTEAFF. Filled out from reference TRBV29-1 and TRBJ1-1, the complete variable domain reads SAVISQKPSRDICQRGTSLTIQCQVDSQVTMMFWYRQQPGQSLTLIATANQGSEATYESGFVIDKFPISRPNLTFSTLTVSNMSPEDSSIYLCSLRQGAYTEAFFGQGTRLTVV.

Only a few counts were recorded for this clone. CDR3 loop: CASSQGQLTLYNEQFF. The CDR3 DNA is TGTGCCAGCAGCCAGGGACAGCTCACTCTCTACAATGAGCAGTTCTTC. The J gene is TRBJ2-1, the V gene TRBV7-2; 7 nucleotides align to TRBD1. J gave up 3 bases and V 5 bases, and 10 bases lay outside the gene matches. Germline CDR1 and CDR2: SGHTA and FQGNSA. This CDR3 contains 16 residues.

As to this clone: An end of the junction differs from the germline gene, which may be a read error. CDR3 sequence (DNA): TGTGCTAGCAGCTTTTCCCCAAAACAGCCCCAGCATTTT. Encoded protein: CASSFSPKQPQHF. The V call is TRBV7-7, the J call TRBJ1-5; no reliable D call. The CDR3 length is 13 residues. Germline V gene lookup returns CDR1 SSHAT and CDR2 FNYEAQ (reference sequence). Filled out from reference TRBV7-7 and TRBJ1-5, the complete variable domain reads GAGVSQSPRYKVTKRGQDVTLRCDPISSHATLYWYQQALGQGPEFLTYFNYEAQPDKSGLPSDRFSAERPEGSISTLTIQRTEQRDSAMYRCASSFSPKQPQHFGDGTRLSIL.

The chain recombines TRBV6-6 with TRBJ2-3; D is perhaps TRBD1 (5 bases). Trimming pared 4 bases from V and 1 base from J, leaving 12 bases between. This CDR3 region has 15 residues. Germline CDR1 is MNHNY and CDR2 is SVGAGI (reference sequence). This chain's CDR3 is CASSLARAGTDTQYF. CDR3 in DNA: TGTGCCAGCAGTTTGGCCAGGGCGGGCACAGATACGCAGTATTTT.

The chain uses TRBV11-3 and TRBJ1-1; D possibly corresponds to TRBD1 (6 bases). Germline CDR1 SGHNT, CDR2 YENEEA. Between the trimmed V and J ends, which lost 4 bases and 4 bases, there was a span of 10 bases. This CDR3 has 13 residues. CDR3 region: CASSSLTGTEAFF. CDR3 bases: TGTGCCAGCAGCTCCCTGACAGGCACTGAAGCTTTCTTT.

This clone was seen a few times. The rearrangement links TRBV27 to TRBJ1-2, with TRBD1 identical over 10 bases. The CDR3 is made up of 14 amino acids. The ends lost 6 bases at V and 8 bases at J; junction bases unmatched: 9. In germline, CDR1 is MNHEY, CDR2 SMNVEV (reference sequence). The chain's CDR3 is CASSYSGQGRGYTF. CDR3 nucleotide sequence: TGTGCCAGCAGCTATTCGGGACAGGGGCGAGGCTACACCTTC.

The rearrangement joins TRBV9 to TRBJ1-3, with a tentative D call TRBD1 (5 bases). The CDR3 extends over 15 amino acids. Trimming removed 0 bases at V and 3 bases at J, with 10 bases between. The germline gives CDR1 SGDLS, CDR2 YYNGEE. The CDR3 coding sequence is TGTGCCAGCAGCGTAGCCCCAGGGCTTGGAAACACCATATATTTT. Encoded protein: CASSVAPGLGNTIYF.

In regard to this clone: This may be a read error, as it is one base from a much larger clone. The rearrangement joins TRBV11-2 to TRBJ2-7, with D possibly matching TRBD2 (7 bases). The ends were cut back, 4 bases at V and 10 bases at J, with 23 bases in the middle. This CDR3 is 15 amino acids long. Germline V CDR1 and CDR2: SGHAT, FQNNGV. Here the CDR3 DNA reads TGTGCCAGCAGCTCCCAACAGGGAGGGTGGGAGGCCCAGTACTTC. Translating it yields CASSSQQGGWEAQYF.

The chain recombines TRBV6-5 with TRBJ2-5; D uncertain. Trimming took off 6 bases at V and 1 base at J, with 12 bases between the two ends. CDR3 length: 14 residues. Germline CDR1 MNHEY, CDR2 SVGAGI. The DNA for the CDR3 is TGTGCCAGCAGCGTCCAGAATGTCCAAGAGACCCAGTACTTC. Its protein is CASSVQNVQETQYF.

This clone has more than one count but fewer than ten. The rearrangement joins TRBV4-1 to TRBJ1-3, with D maybe TRBD1 (6 bases). The CDR3 is 15 amino acids. The V and J ends lost 2 bases and 4 bases respectively, with 12 bases between them. Germline-derived CDR1 and CDR2 are MGHRA and YSYEKL. This CDR3 is CASSQPDRIGNTIYF. The CDR3 DNA is TGCGCCAGCAGCCAACCCGACAGGATCGGAAACACCATATATTTT.

This clone showed up just once. The V gene is TRBV7-9, the J gene TRBJ1-6; 7 positions agree with TRBD1. V dropped 5 bases and J dropped 7; count of bases not matched to a gene: 5. CDR3 size: 14 residues. CDR1 and CDR2 from the germline V gene are SEHNR and FQNEAQ (reference sequence). Here the CDR3 DNA reads TGTGCCAGCAGCCCGGGACAGCTAAATTCACCCCTCCACTTT. Its protein is CASSPGQLNSPLHF.

This sequence joins TRBV7-2 and TRBJ2-1; a weak D match, TRBD2 (6 bases). The CDR3 consists of 16 residues. V was clipped by 2 bases and J by 4 bases, with 15 bases between them. Germline lookup yields CDR1 SGHTA and CDR2 FQGNSA. This chain's CDR3 is CASSLSRGTLYNEQFF. As DNA, the CDR3 is TGTGCCAGCAGCTTATCCCGGGGGACTTTGTACAATGAGCAGTTCTTC.

V is TRBV19 and J is TRBJ2-6; 12 bases match TRBD1. The V segment lost 6 bases and the J segment 0 bases; nucleotides outside the gene matches: 6. Germline-derived CDR1 and CDR2 are LNHDA and SQIVND (reference sequence). The CDR3 is 18 residues long. The CDR3 protein is CASRGTGGSRSGANVLTF. The CDR3 DNA reads as TGTGCCAGTAGGGGGACAGGGGGCTCCCGCTCTGGGGCCAACGTCCTGACTTTC.

The chain combines TRBV6-1 with TRBJ2-7; the D gene is possibly TRBD1 (5 bases). Germline assignment: CDR1 MNHNS and CDR2 SASEGT. The length of the CDR3 is 12 residues. V was clipped by 5 bases and J by 4 bases, with 9 bases between them. CDR3 sequence: CASSLQGYEQYF. The CDR3 region has the DNA TGTGCCAGCAGTCTTCAGGGTTACGAGCAGTACTTC.

The CDR3 DNA reads TGTGCCAGCAGCTGGGGAGGGAACACTGAAGCTTTCTTT. Its translation: CASSWGGNTEAFF. J is TRBJ1-1 and V is TRBV7-6; D not resolved. Germline V gene data show CDR1 as SGHVS and CDR2 as FNYEAQ. The V gene lost 4 bases and the J gene lost 1 base, with 7 bases spanning the gap. The CDR3 is made up of 13 amino acids.

The chain recombines TRBV5-4 with TRBJ2-2; 10 bases agree with TRBD2. Germline CDR1 and CDR2: SGHNT and YYREEE (reference sequence). The CDR3 has 18 residues. V lost 0 bases, J lost 1 base, and 6 bases stayed unmatched. The CDR3 spells CASSLEGLAMRNTGELFF. The CDR3 DNA follows: TGTGCCAGCAGCTTGGAGGGACTAGCGATGCGGAACACCGGGGAGCTGTTTTTT.

The chain combines TRBV7-6 with TRBJ2-3; 9 positions match TRBD1. V dropped 5 bases and J dropped 0; count of bases not matched to a gene: 6. CDR3 length equals 16 residues. CDR1 SGHVS and CDR2 FNYEAQ come from the germline V gene. CDR3 nucleotides: TGTGCCAGCAGCCGGACAGGGGCCCGAAGCACAGATACGCAGTATTTT. It specifies CASSRTGARSTDTQYF. The full variable domain, its missing parts supplied by reference TRBV7-6 and TRBJ2-3, is GAGVSQSPRYKVTKRGQDVALRCDPISGHVSLYWYRQALGQGPEFLTYFNYEAQQDKSGLPNDRFSAERPEGSISTLTIQRTEQRDSAMYRCASSRTGARSTDTQYFGPGTRLTVL.

This clone appeared once. This sequence joins TRBV19 and TRBJ1-1; D remains ambiguous. Trimming left V 3 bases short and J 2 bases short, with 10 bases between. The germline V gene encodes CDR1 LNHDA and CDR2 SQIVND (reference sequence). The CDR3 has 14 residues. CDR3 amino acids: CASSIKRSNTEAFF. In DNA, the CDR3 is TGTGCCAGTAGTATTAAGCGGTCTAACACTGAAGCTTTCTTT.

V is TRBV7-2 and J is TRBJ2-7; tentative D call: TRBD1 (6 bases). V lost 4 bases and J 5 bases, leaving 15 bases between the germline ends. The germline gives CDR1 SGHTA, CDR2 FQGNSA. The CDR3 has 14 amino acids. The CDR3 reads CASSSYREPDEQYF. CDR3 bases: TGTGCCAGCAGCTCTTACAGGGAACCCGACGAGCAGTACTTC.

This clone came up a few times. This rearrangement joins TRBV6-5 to TRBJ1-1; maybe TRBD1 (5 bases). V shed 4 bases and J shed 2 bases, with 11 bases lying between them. Germline V CDR1 and CDR2: MNHEY, SVGAGI. The CDR3 spans 14 residues. For the CDR3, the DNA is TGTGCCAGCAGTTTGACAGTCCTTAACACTGAAGCTTTCTTT. Amino acid sequence: CASSLTVLNTEAFF.

The chain carries TRBV23-1 and TRBJ1-1; D may be TRBD1 (5 bases). TRBV23-1 is an open reading frame, and its role is uncertain. This CDR3 is built from 14 residues. Trimming left V 0 bases short and J 6 bases short, with 11 bases between. CDR3 bases: TGCGCCAGCAGTCAATCAGGGAGGGACCCTGAAGCTTTCTTT. Encoded protein: CASSQSGRDPEAFF.

The rearrangement links TRBV7-8 to TRBJ1-4, with D hard to call. V was pared by 2 bases and J by 6 bases, with 16 bases between. This CDR3 contains 16 residues. Germline values: CDR1 SGHVS, CDR2 FQNEAQ. CDR3 coding DNA: TGTGCCAGCAGCTTAAAAGGAGGGCCTTGGGATGAAAAACTGTTTTTT. Protein product: CASSLKGGPWDEKLFF.

The chain carries TRBV2 and TRBJ2-1; possibly TRBD1 for D (6 bases). Germline V gene data show CDR1 as SNHLY and CDR2 as FYNNEI. The length of the CDR3 is 14 residues. V was shortened by 4 bases and J by 6 bases, with 13 bases between the two germline ends. The DNA for the CDR3 is TGTGCCAGCAGTGGTGGGGGCCAGGTCAATGAGCAGTTCTTC. It yields the protein CASSGGGQVNEQFF.

This clone showed up just a few times. The chain employs TRBV30 and TRBJ2-2; 7 bases align to TRBD1. The CDR3 is made up of 15 amino acids. V lost 2 bases to trimming and J lost 1 base; unmatched junction nucleotides: 4. Germline CDR1 and CDR2: GTSNPN and SVGIG (reference sequence). CDR3 sequence reads: CAWSLRQGNTGELFF. In nucleotides, the CDR3 is TGTGCCTGGAGTCTTCGACAGGGGAACACCGGGGAGCTGTTTTTT.

J is TRBJ2-3 and V is TRBV30, with 10 bases lining up with TRBD2. Trimming took 7 bases from V and 2 from J; bases not matched to a gene: 3. The CDR3 loop spans 13 amino acids. Germline values: CDR1 GTSNPN, CDR2 SVGIG (reference sequence). In DNA, the CDR3 is TGTGCCTTGACTAGCGGGCCCACAGATACGCAGTATTTT. Amino acid sequence: CALTSGPTDTQYF.

This clone was counted a few times. The CDR3 is CASSLGRGGTQYF. The CDR3 nucleotides are TGCGCCAGCAGCCTAGGACGGGGAGGTACGCAGTATTTT. The chain is built from TRBV5-1 and TRBJ2-3; D is possibly TRBD2 (6 bases). The ends were cut back, 4 bases at V and 8 bases at J, with 14 bases in the middle. CDR3 length: 13 amino acids. Germline V CDR1 and CDR2: SGHRS, YFSETQ. Based on the CDR3 plus reference TRBV5-1 and TRBJ2-3, the full variable domain is KAGVTQTPRYLIKTRGQQVTLSCSPISGHRSVSWYQQTPGQGLQFLFEYFSETQRNKGNFPGRFSGRQFSNSRSEMNVSTLELGDSALYLCASSLGRGGTQYFGPGTRLTVL.